This TCR beta chain is drawn from a study of response to subunit inactivated influenza vaccine (dated by TCRdb to the late 2010s). A note on the overall study: The study used deep quantitative T cell receptor repertoire profiling to track responses to a trivalent subunit inactivated influenza vaccine.

The germline V gene gives CDR1 as SGDLS and CDR2 as YYNGEE. V lost 4 bases and J lost 3 bases, and the count of bases not matched to a germline gene is 3. The CDR3 covers 14 residues, taking in both the cysteine and the phenylalanine. This entry keeps only the CDR3 DNA: 42 bases, framed from base 1. This clonotype was seen more than once but under ten times. What antigen it recognizes has not been identified. No base-level quality is on record; no much larger clone is a single base apart. Library preparation employed RT-PCR. The reads were generated on an Illumina HiSeq 2500. The public sequencing data were trimmed at Q25 with fastp and processed into clonotypes with MiXCR by TCRdb, which kept only in-frame beta chains. Every entry covers one CDR3 protein and lists the most common genes and DNA from its rows. This sample comprises 550,000 to 600,000 distinct CDR3 sequences, around 11% of them detected only once. About 10% of the sample lies in the top ten.

Points the paper makes about the study in general: It was suggested by the authors that each seasonal influenza vaccination may recruit only a limited number of new T cells.

Recombination linked TRBV9 to TRBJ2-2; TRBD2 matches 7 bases in the middle. The material sequenced was PBMCs from blood, taken on the day of vaccination. This sequence originates from a man between 50 and 59 years old who received an inactivated influenza vaccine. Donor details come from another sample of the same person, matched by shared clones. The sequence in DNA is TGTGCCAGCAGCCCTACTAGCGACACCGGGGAGCTGTTTTTT. It is translated as CASSPTSDTGELFF.